This T cell receptor beta chain was observed in a study of Graves' ophthalmopathy and Graves' hyperthyroidism. This clonotype occurred many times. The CDR3 loop spans 15 amino acids. CDR1 and CDR2 from the germline V gene are SQVTM and ANQGSEA. V lost 2 bases, J lost 2 bases, and 7 bases stayed unmatched. Transcripts of RNA were the source for amplifying TCR beta CDR3 regions. The workflow started with a first-round RT-PCR run with HTBI primers and then moved on to a second-round multiplex PCR. MiXCR, applied by TCRdb to the multiplex PCR reads, yields one record per CDR3 protein. Of around 400,000 distinct CDR3 sequences in the sample, around 20% were seen once.

This sequence joins TRBV29-1 and TRBJ1-2; 8 bases fit TRBD1. What was sequenced was peripheral blood. This TCR was recovered from a woman aged 18-35 years with stable Graves' hyperthyroidism. CDR3 residues: CSVEPGQAVNYGYTF. CDR3 nucleotide sequence: TGCAGCGTTGAACCGGGACAGGCCGTGAACTATGGCTACACCTTC.